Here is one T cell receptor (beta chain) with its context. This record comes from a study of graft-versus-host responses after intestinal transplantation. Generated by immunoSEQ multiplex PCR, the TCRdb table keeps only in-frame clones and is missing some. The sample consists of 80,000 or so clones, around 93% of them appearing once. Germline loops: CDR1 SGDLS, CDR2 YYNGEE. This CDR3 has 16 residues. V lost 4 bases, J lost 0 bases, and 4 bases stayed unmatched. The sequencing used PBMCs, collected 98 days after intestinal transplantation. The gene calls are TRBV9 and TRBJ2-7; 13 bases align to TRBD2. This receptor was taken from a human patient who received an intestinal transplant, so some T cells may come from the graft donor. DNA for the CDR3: TGTGCCAGCAGCTCCAGGACTAGCGGGAGCTCCTACGAGCAGTACTTC. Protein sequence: CASSSRTSGSSYEQYF.